This TCR beta chain was found in a study of blood T cell repertoires in COVID-19. In the study overall: The samples span acute and convalescent COVID-19 from the United States, Italy and Spain. The cDNA or gDNA used as material had been derived from T cells, B-cell-depleted T cells, or PBMCs.

The CDR3 consists of 12 residues. Trimming cost V 6 bases and J 7 bases, with 12 bases left between them. CDR1 and CDR2 (germline): LGHNT, FRNRAP. Seattle cases were enrolled at active infection and followed longitudinally. Authors' analysis steps: Using reference gene primer amplification, nucleated cell counts were estimated. Clones were read by immunoSEQ multiplex PCR, and TCRdb kept only the in-frame ones, dropping some. That table is the source of V, J and clone size, and D and trimming were worked out from the DNA. The data hold around 400,000 clones, with about 90% observed a single time. Material for sequencing was peripheral blood. This clonotype was obtained from a woman aged 55 to 70 with COVID-19, enrolled during active disease. The gene calls are TRBV12-5 and TRBJ1-1; a weak D match, TRBD1 (6 bases). CDR3 DNA: TGTGCTAGTGGGTTGACAGGCCTTGAAGCTTTCTTT. As protein: CASGLTGLEAFF.